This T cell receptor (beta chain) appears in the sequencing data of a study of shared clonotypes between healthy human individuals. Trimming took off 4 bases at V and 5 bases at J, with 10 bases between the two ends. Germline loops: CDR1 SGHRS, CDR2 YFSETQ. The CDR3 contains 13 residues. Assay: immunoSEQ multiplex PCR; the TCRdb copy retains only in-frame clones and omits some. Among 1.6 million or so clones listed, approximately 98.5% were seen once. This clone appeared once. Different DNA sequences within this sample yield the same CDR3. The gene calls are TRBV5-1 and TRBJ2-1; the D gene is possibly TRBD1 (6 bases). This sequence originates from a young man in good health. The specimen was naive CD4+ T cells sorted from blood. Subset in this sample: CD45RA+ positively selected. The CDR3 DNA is TGCGCCAGCAGCCCGGGACAAAACAATGAGCAGTTCTTC. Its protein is CASSPGQNNEQFF.